This TCR beta chain came from a study of blood T cell repertoires in COVID-19. About the research overall: The cDNA or gDNA used as material had been derived from T cells, B-cell-depleted T cells, or PBMCs.

Authors' data handling: For nucleated cells, counts were estimated from reference gene primer amplification. This table comes from immunoSEQ multiplex PCR, and its TCRdb copy is limited to in-frame clones, with some not included. The DNA was the basis for D and trimming; V, J and clone size are from that table. The sample lists some 170,000 clones; approximately 80% were seen once. The length of the CDR3 is 15 residues. Per the germline V gene, CDR1 is SGHRS and CDR2 is YFSETQ. The V end lost 4 bases, the J end lost 5 bases, and 15 bases lay between the germline ends. The sample taken for sequencing was PBMCs or T cells enriched from blood (not recorded which). The sequence derives from a man aged 45 to 65 who had recovered from COVID-19. V and J are TRBV5-1 and TRBJ2-2, with D possibly being TRBD1 (6 bases). DNA of the CDR3: TGCGCCAGCAGCATTGGTACAGGGTTAACCGGGGAGCTGTTTTTT. Its protein is CASSIGTGLTGELFF.